Presented here are 18 T cell receptor beta chains from one specimen sequenced in a study of shared clonotypes between healthy human individuals. As defined, naive CD8 cells were CD45RO-negative and positively selected for CCR7, with terminally differentiated effector memory CD45RA+ cells excluded. Libraries were prepared by immunoSEQ multiplex PCR; TCRdb keeps only in-frame clonotypes and omits some of them. The data show 600,000 or so clones, 98% seen once. Sequencing was done on a sample of naive CD8+ T cells sorted from blood. Receptors originate from a man aged 25 to 45 in good health.

The rearrangement links TRBV5-1 to TRBJ2-7, with TRBD2 identical over 10 bases. The J segment lost 2 bases and the V segment lost 1 base, leaving 12 bases of the junction unmatched. The CDR3 loop spans 18 amino acids. The V gene's germline CDR1 is SGHRS and CDR2 YFSETQ. The CDR3 loop reads CASSLFLASGGPAYEQYF. CDR3 DNA: TGCGCCAGCAGCTTGTTCCTGGCTAGCGGGGGACCGGCCTACGAGCAGTACTTC.

This chain connects TRBV4-3 to TRBJ2-7; D is unclear. The germline V gene has CDR1 LGHNA and CDR2 YSLEER. The CDR3 spans 13 residues. V was clipped by 3 bases and J by 3 bases, with 9 bases between them. CDR3 bases: TGCGCCAGCAGCCAGTTCAGACGCTACGAGCAGTACTTC. The encoded protein is CASSQFRRYEQYF.

This chain joins TRBV11-2 and TRBJ2-1; D is unresolved. Germline CDR1 reads SGHAT; CDR2 reads FQNNGV. V lost 5 bases and J lost 4, with 6 bases in between. The CDR3 covers 12 residues. CDR3 protein: CASSQSYNEQFF. CDR3 DNA: TGTGCCAGCAGCCAATCTTACAATGAGCAGTTCTTC. Full variable domain (outside the CDR3, taken from reference TRBV11-2 and TRBJ2-1): EAGVAQSPRYKIIEKRQSVAFWCNPISGHATLYWYQQILGQGPKLLIQFQNNGVVDDSQLPKDRFSAERLKGVDSTLKIQPAKLEDSAVYLCASSQSYNEQFFGPGTRLTVL.

The chain has TRBV19 and TRBJ2-1, with D unclear. Trimming removed 6 bases at V and 4 bases at J, with 13 bases between. This CDR3 region has 14 residues. CDR1 is LNHDA and CDR2 is SQIVND in the germline V gene (reference sequence). CDR3 region: CASRTLGGYNEQFF. In DNA form, the CDR3 reads TGTGCCAGTAGGACCCTCGGCGGATACAATGAGCAGTTCTTC.

The chain couples TRBV7-9 to TRBJ1-1; no definite D call. Per germline, CDR1 SEHNR and CDR2 FQNEAQ (reference sequence). The CDR3 totals 13 residues. Trimming pared 4 bases from V and 1 base from J, leaving 7 bases between. The CDR3 region is CASSSDENTEAFF. The CDR3 DNA sequence: TGTGCCAGCAGCTCCGACGAGAACACTGAAGCTTTCTTT.

The chain has TRBV5-6 and TRBJ2-1; 10 bases match TRBD2. The CDR3 is made up of 17 amino acids. Germline assignment: CDR1 SGHDT and CDR2 YYEEEE. J was trimmed by 4 bases and V by 4 bases; bases with no gene match: 11. The CDR3 bases are TGTGCCAGCAGCCAAAATCTAGCGGGAGTAGGTTACAATGAGCAGTTCTTC. Amino acids: CASSQNLAGVGYNEQFF.

The genes are TRBV29-1 and TRBJ1-1, with 7 bases that match TRBD1. This CDR3 spans 13 amino acids. Losses at the gene ends were 2 bases for V and 2 bases for J; bases not matched to a gene: 2. CDR1 is SQVTM, CDR2 ANQGSEA, per germline. The chain's CDR3 is CSVEPGGNTEAFF. CDR3 sequence (DNA): TGCAGCGTTGAACCAGGGGGTAACACTGAAGCTTTCTTT. Complete variable domain (other parts from reference TRBV29-1 and TRBJ1-1): SAVISQKPSRDICQRGTSLTIQCQVDSQVTMMFWYRQQPGQSLTLIATANQGSEATYESGFVIDKFPISRPNLTFSTLTVSNMSPEDSSIYLCSVEPGGNTEAFFGQGTRLTVV.

The chain has TRBV11-2 and TRBJ2-3; D is undetermined. The CDR3 runs to 12 residues. The V gene lost 2 bases and the J gene lost 2 bases, with 2 bases spanning the gap. Germline values: CDR1 SGHAT, CDR2 FQNNGV. The CDR3 nucleotides are TGTGCCAGCAGCTTATACACAGATACGCAGTATTTT. Protein product: CASSLYTDTQYF.

The V call is TRBV27, the J call TRBJ2-7; D remains ambiguous. Germline CDR1 is MNHEY and CDR2 is SMNVEV (reference sequence). The CDR3 is 17 amino acids. V lost 9 bases and J lost 0, with 24 bases in between. This CDR3 is CASYGIRIDSRSYEQYF. CDR3 coding DNA: TGTGCCAGTTATGGGATCCGAATTGACTCCCGCTCCTACGAGCAGTACTTC.

J is TRBJ2-3 and V is TRBV7-6, with 7 bases lining up with TRBD2. The germline CDR1 and CDR2 sequences are SGHVS and FNYEAQ. CDR3 length equals 16 residues. J lost 3 bases, V lost 2 bases, and 8 bases had no gene match. CDR3 nucleotide sequence: TGTGCCAGCAGCTTACGTGGAGGCGGGAGTACAGATACGCAGTATTTT. Its protein is CASSLRGGGSTDTQYF.

V gene TRBV7-8 combines with J gene TRBJ2-2, with 12 positions matching TRBD2. The CDR3 extends over 18 amino acids. Germline values: CDR1 SGHVS, CDR2 FQNEAQ. Trimming cost V 5 bases and J 4 bases; bases outside gene matches: 11. In DNA form, the CDR3 reads TGTGCCAGCAGCACCCCGACTAGCGGGGGACCGGGCACCGGGGAGCTGTTTTTT. Its translation is CASSTPTSGGPGTGELFF.

The CDR3 region has the DNA TGTGCCAGCACCCTTGGGGGCTACGAGCAGTACTTC. This gives the protein CASTLGGYEQYF. The rearrangement links TRBV5-6 to TRBJ2-7; D might be TRBD1 or TRBD2, each matching 5 bases. With 6 bases removed from V and 3 bases from J, the gap between germline ends came to 10 bases. CDR1 SGHDT and CDR2 YYEEEE come from the germline V gene. This CDR3 has 12 amino acids.

The chain has TRBV5-1 and TRBJ2-7; no definite D call. Trimming pared 4 bases from V and 1 base from J, leaving 9 bases between. Germline CDR1 and CDR2: SGHRS and YFSETQ. There are 13 residues in the CDR3. This CDR3 is CASSLLTSYEQYF. The DNA for the CDR3 is TGCGCCAGCAGCCTACTAACTTCCTACGAGCAGTACTTC.

The chain carries TRBV6-1 and TRBJ1-2; no clear D gene. V was pared by 3 bases and J by 4 bases, with 15 bases between. Germline lookup yields CDR1 MNHNS and CDR2 SASEGT. This CDR3 is built from 15 residues. The CDR3 region is CASSDVSQSGYGYTF. The DNA for the CDR3 is TGTGCCAGCAGTGATGTTTCTCAAAGTGGCTATGGCTACACCTTC.

The chain couples TRBV27 to TRBJ2-3, with 7 bases lining up with TRBD2. CDR3 length: 16 amino acids. The J segment lost 2 bases and the V segment lost 0 bases, leaving 5 bases of the junction unmatched. Looked up from germline, CDR1 is MNHEY and CDR2 is SMNVEV (reference sequence). The CDR3 nucleotides are TGTGCCAGCAGTTTATCGGCGGGAGAGATCACAGATACGCAGTATTTT. Residues: CASSLSAGEITDTQYF.

The chain employs TRBV6-1 and TRBJ2-1, with TRBD2 identical over 12 bases. The CDR3 is 13 residues long. In germline, CDR1 is MNHNS, CDR2 SASEGT. After removal of 4 bases from V and 10 bases from J, the junction contained 2 bases not matched to a gene. CDR3 bases: TGTGCCAGCAGTGTACTAGCGGGAGGCGAGCAGTTCTTC. Translating it yields CASSVLAGGEQFF.

This clone was detected once. V usage is TRBV11-2 and J usage is TRBJ2-3; D remains ambiguous. The CDR3 runs to 16 residues. Germline V gene lookup returns CDR1 SGHAT and CDR2 FQNNGV. V was shortened by 3 bases and J by 4 bases, with 17 bases between the two germline ends. CDR3 amino acids: CASSFSNLRSPDTQYF. The CDR3 DNA sequence: TGTGCCAGCAGCTTTTCGAATCTACGATCCCCAGATACGCAGTATTTT.

The chain links TRBV29-1 to TRBJ2-7; no definite D call. Looked up from germline, CDR1 is SQVTM and CDR2 is ANQGSEA. The CDR3 runs 13 residues. Trimming shortened V by 4 bases and J by 7 bases, and 17 bases separated the two germline ends. CDR3 in DNA: TGCAGCGTTGTTTGGGCCCCACTGGAAGAGCAGTACTTC. This translates into CSVVWAPLEEQYF.